Below are 13 T cell receptor beta chains sequenced from a single sample in a study of OX40 agonist ivuxolimab in advanced cancers. The repertoire was sequenced with immunoSEQ multiplex PCR; TCRdb's copy has only in-frame clones and lacks some. The data show approximately 60,000 clones, about 90% seen once. This sample comprised CD4+ or CD8+ T cells sorted from blood, obtained in a trial of the OX40 agonist ivuxolimab. The receptors were gathered from an adult with an advanced solid tumor such as melanoma, head and neck, liver or kidney cancer.

The chain has TRBV1 and TRBJ2-1; the tabulated D call, TRBD2, remains unverified against the DNA. TRBV1 is tagged as a pseudogene. The CDR3 runs 15 residues. This CDR3 reads CTSSPRGPSYNEQFF. The CDR3 DNA follows: TGCACCAGCAGCCCGCGGGGGCCCTCCTACAATGAGCAGTTCTTC.

J is TRBJ2-5 and V is TRBV18; 12 positions agree with TRBD2. The CDR3 covers 16 residues. J gave up 4 bases and V 3 bases, and 6 bases lay outside the gene matches. Germline values: CDR1 KGHSH, CDR2 LQKENI. DNA of the CDR3: TGTGCCAGCTCACCCAATTCGGGACTAGCGGGAGAGACCCAGTACTTC. This sequence encodes CASSPNSGLAGETQYF.

The chain employs TRBV28 and TRBJ2-1, with 9 nucleotides matching TRBD2. This CDR3 is 19 amino acids long. The junction had 22 bases not matched to a gene; V was cut back by 4 bases and J by 9 bases. Germline V gives CDR1 MDHEN, CDR2 SYDVKM. The CDR3 DNA follows: TGTGCCAGCAGTTCCCGCGATCTCGGTAGCGGGAGACGAAGGGGTGAGCAGTTCTTC. Translation: CASSSRDLGSGRRRGEQFF.

CDR3 nucleotides: TGCGCCAGCAGTAGATTGCGGAACCCGCGGGAGCAGTACTTC. Translated, it gives CASSRLRNPREQYF. The rearrangement links TRBV5-1 to TRBJ2-7, with D unresolved. Germline V gives CDR1 SGHRS, CDR2 YFSETQ. Deletions cut 5 bases from V and 7 bases from J, with 19 bases between. The CDR3 is 14 amino acids.

About this clone: One end of the junction is discordant with germline, which a read error may explain. The chain couples TRBV11-3 to TRBJ2-7; 11 nucleotides line up with TRBD1. The CDR3 sequence is 14 residues long. Germline V lookup: CDR1 SGHNT, CDR2 YENEEA. The CDR3 loop reads CANSGRTGGNEQYF. For the CDR3, the DNA is TGTGCCAACAGCGGCCGGACAGGGGGCAACGAGCAGTACTTC.

The V call is TRBV11-2, the J call TRBJ2-4, with 9 bases lining up with TRBD1. This CDR3 comprises 13 residues. V lost 3 bases and J lost 8; bases outside the gene matches: 2. Germline CDR1 SGHAT, CDR2 FQNNGV. Here the CDR3 reads CASSLDRGDIQYF. For the CDR3, the DNA is TGTGCCAGCAGCTTGGACAGGGGTGACATTCAGTACTTC. The full variable domain, rest sourced from reference TRBV11-2 and TRBJ2-4, is EAGVAQSPRYKIIEKRQSVAFWCNPISGHATLYWYQQILGQGPKLLIQFQNNGVVDDSQLPKDRFSAERLKGVDSTLKIQPAKLEDSAVYLCASSLDRGDIQYFGAGTRLSVL.

This clone occurred once. The V and J genes are TRBV5-8 and TRBJ2-7; D is unresolved. The CDR3 consists of 15 residues. Between the trimmed V and J ends, which lost 4 bases and 0 bases, there was a span of 14 bases. Germline CDR1 is SGHTS and CDR2 is YDEGEE. The CDR3 region has the DNA TGTGCCAGCAGCCTCACGCCGGTCAGCTCCTACGAGCAGTACTTC. Translated: CASSLTPVSSYEQYF.

The J gene is TRBJ2-7, the V gene TRBV28; a possible D gene is TRBD1 (5 bases). The CDR3 covers 12 residues. Germline CDR1 reads MDHEN; CDR2 reads SYDVKM. V dropped 5 bases and J dropped 5 bases, with 10 bases sitting between them. The CDR3 protein is CASSQGSHEQYF. CDR3 DNA sequence: TGTGCCAGCAGTCAGGGTTCTCACGAGCAGTACTTC.

V gene TRBV5-1 combines with J gene TRBJ2-7; TRBD2 aligns across 14 bases. The junction had 2 bases not matched to a gene; V was cut back by 7 bases and J by 2 bases. The CDR3 is 14 residues long. In germline, CDR1 is SGHRS, CDR2 YFSETQ. Here the CDR3 reads CASGTSGGPYEQYF. CDR3 nucleotide sequence: TGCGCCAGCGGGACTAGCGGGGGACCCTACGAGCAGTACTTC. Based on the CDR3 plus reference TRBV5-1 and TRBJ2-7, the full variable domain is KAGVTQTPRYLIKTRGQQVTLSCSPISGHRSVSWYQQTPGQGLQFLFEYFSETQRNKGNFPGRFSGRQFSNSRSEMNVSTLELGDSALYLCASGTSGGPYEQYFGPGTRLTVT.

This chain uses TRBV19 with TRBJ2-3; 9 bases match TRBD1. This CDR3 is built from 13 residues. The V gene's germline CDR1 is LNHDA and CDR2 SQIVND (reference sequence). The trim removed 7 bases at V and 3 bases at J, leaving 2 bases unmatched. CDR3 in amino acids: CASNRGRTDTQYF. The CDR3 region has the DNA TGTGCCAGTAACAGGGGGCGGACAGATACGCAGTATTTT.

J is TRBJ1-4 and V is TRBV6-1; a possible D gene is TRBD1 (6 bases). The CDR3 covers 13 residues. Trimming cost V 6 bases and J 5 bases, with 10 bases left between them. Germline-derived CDR1 and CDR2 are MNHNS and SASEGT. The CDR3 DNA is TGTGCCAGCAGACAGGGAGGGAATGAAAAACTGTTTTTT. This gives the protein CASRQGGNEKLFF.

J is TRBJ2-3 and V is TRBV27; TRBD2 matches at 14 bases. V dropped 8 bases and J dropped 6; count of bases not matched to a gene: 7. Looked up from germline, CDR1 is MNHEY and CDR2 is SMNVEV (reference sequence). The CDR3 sequence is 15 residues long. Written as DNA, the CDR3 is TGTGCCAGCCGAAGACTAGCGGGAGGGCCCGATACGCAGTATTTT. This codes for CASRRLAGGPDTQYF.

This rearrangement joins TRBV21-1 to TRBJ2-2; no check of the table's D call, TRBD1, against the DNA was made. TRBV21-1 is an annotated pseudogene. The CDR3 totals 21 residues. The CDR3 loop is CASSKAEGGARTPTNTGELFF. In nucleotides, the CDR3 is TGTGCCAGCAGCAAAGCGGAAGGGGGCGCGAGGACTCCCACGAACACCGGGGAGCTGTTTTTT.